Following are 21 T cell receptor beta chains from one sample sequenced in a study of T cells in localized non-small cell lung cancer. Assay used: immunoSEQ multiplex PCR; TCRdb lists only in-frame clones, some missing. This table holds about 1,900 clones, about 31% found once. Sequencing was performed on lung tumor tissue, taken before any cancer treatment. These receptors all come from a female donor over 55 with stage I squamous cell lung carcinoma.

This clone was found a few times. Mismatch with germline at one junction end may stem from a read error. This chain uses TRBV6-8 with TRBJ2-1, with 7 bases lining up with TRBD1. CDR1 MNHGY and CDR2 SAAAGT come from the germline V gene. This CDR3 comprises 13 residues. The CDR3 spells CAISFTGDGEQFF. In nucleotides, the CDR3 is TGTGCCATCAGTTTTACAGGGGATGGTGAGCAGTTCTTC.

The chain has TRBV29-1 and TRBJ1-2, with 8 bases that match TRBD1. The V gene's germline CDR1 is SQVTM and CDR2 ANQGSEA. The CDR3 is 14 amino acids. Trimming removed 6 bases from V and 1 base from J; junction bases left unmatched: 7. This CDR3 is CSVETGGFNYGYTF. In DNA, the CDR3 is TGCAGCGTCGAAACAGGGGGTTTTAACTATGGCTACACCTTC.

The chain recombines TRBV19 with TRBJ1-5; D unclear. In germline, CDR1 is LNHDA, CDR2 SQIVND (reference sequence). The length of the CDR3 is 13 residues. V was trimmed by 8 bases and J by 0 bases, leaving 8 bases between them. The CDR3 DNA follows: TGTGCCAGTTGCCCTTATAGCAATCAGCCCCAGCATTTT. Translating gives CASCPYSNQPQHF.

This clone has more than one count but fewer than ten. The rearrangement links TRBV12-5 to TRBJ2-7; 13 positions match TRBD2. This CDR3 has 18 amino acids. J lost 4 bases, V lost 2 bases, and 11 bases had no gene match. The germline V gene has CDR1 LGHNT and CDR2 FRNRAP. The CDR3 DNA reads as TGTGCTAGTGGTTTGAGGACTAGCGGGGGCCCAGGCGGATACGAGCAGTACTTC. It yields the protein CASGLRTSGGPGGYEQYF.

The chain combines TRBV29-1 with TRBJ2-7; D is unresolved. The CDR3 contains 12 residues. Germline V gene lookup returns CDR1 SQVTM and CDR2 ANQGSEA. V was pared by 4 bases and J by 4 bases, with 11 bases between. CDR3 residues: CSVAGAGYEQYF. The CDR3, as DNA: TGCAGCGTTGCCGGAGCTGGGTACGAGCAGTACTTC.

In this sample, this clone turned up a few times. This CDR3 is CASSSSGGAYNEQFF. The CDR3 coding sequence is TGTGCCAGCAGTTCTAGCGGGGGGGCCTACAATGAGCAGTTCTTC. The gene calls are TRBV6-7 and TRBJ2-1; TRBD2 agrees at 12 bases. TRBV6-7 counts as an open reading frame of uncertain function. J gave up 2 bases and V 4 bases, and 0 bases lay outside the gene matches. The CDR3 is made up of 15 amino acids.

This chain's CDR3 is CATSRDLTANYGYTF. The CDR3 DNA reads TGTGCCACCAGCAGAGATCTCACAGCYAACTATGGCTACACCTTC. The V gene is TRBV15, the J gene TRBJ1-2; the D is unclear. Germline V gives CDR1 LNHNV, CDR2 YYDKDF (reference sequence). The CDR3 runs 15 residues. V was trimmed by 0 bases and J by 2 bases, leaving 10 bases between them.

The J gene is TRBJ2-7, the V gene TRBV28; D ambiguous. The ends were cut back, 6 bases at V and 3 bases at J, with 9 bases in the middle. Looked up from germline, CDR1 is MDHEN and CDR2 is SYDVKM. The length of the CDR3 is 12 residues. In DNA form, the CDR3 reads TGTGCCAGCAGCTTACAAGGCTACGAGCAGTACTTC. It translates to CASSLQGYEQYF.

By share, this clone counts as medium-sized. The genes are TRBV11-3 and TRBJ2-7; 7 bases align to TRBD1. From germline, CDR1 is SGHNT and CDR2 YENEEA. CDR3 length equals 15 residues. V dropped 6 bases and J dropped 1; count of bases not matched to a gene: 9. The CDR3 sequence is CASSYDRVSSYEQYF. Written as DNA, the CDR3 is TGTGCCAGCAGTTACGACAGGGTTAGTTCCTACGAGCAGTACTTC.

In the case of this clone: The junction does not match germline at one end; this may be a read error. The V gene is TRBV18, the J gene TRBJ1-2; maybe TRBD1 (6 bases). The CDR3 is 18 amino acids. CDR1 is KGHSH, CDR2 LQKENI, per germline. CDR3: CASSPPLSSLRGSKGYTF. CDR3 DNA: TGTGCTAGCTCACCACCGCTTTCTTCCCTGAGGGGGTCAAAGGGCTACACCTTC.

Turning to this clone: The germline gene is not matched at one end of the junction; a read error may be the cause. The rearrangement joins TRBV29-1 to TRBJ2-7, with 14 bases lining up with TRBD2. The CDR3 covers 14 residues. CDR1 is SQVTM and CDR2 is ANQGSEA in the germline V gene. The CDR3 bases are TGCAGCATTGAGGGGACTAGCGGGAGCTACGAGCAGTACTTC. It codes for CSIEGTSGSYEQYF.

The genes are TRBV19 and TRBJ1-2; possibly TRBD1 for D (5 bases). This CDR3 contains 15 residues. CDR1 and CDR2 from the germline V gene are LNHDA and SQIVND (reference sequence). V was shortened by 3 bases and J by 3 bases, with 14 bases between the two germline ends. The CDR3 coding sequence is TGTGCCAGTAGTATTGCCCCGGGACGGGACTATGGCTACACCTTC. It codes for CASSIAPGRDYGYTF.

The CDR3 nucleotides are TGTGCCAGCAGTGAGCTTGTAGGGACGCTCTATGGCTACACCTTC. Protein: CASSELVGTLYGYTF. The V and J genes are TRBV11-3 and TRBJ1-2; possible D gene TRBD1, 5 bases. Per the germline V gene, CDR1 is SGHNT and CDR2 is YENEEA. The length of the CDR3 is 15 residues. V lost 6 bases, J lost 4 bases, and 18 bases lay in between.

The CDR3 here is CASSMGLGGGQPQHF. The CDR3 DNA follows: TGTGCCAGTAGTATGGGCCTGGGAGGCGGTCAGCCCCAGCATTTT. The chain recombines TRBV19 with TRBJ1-5; no reliable D call. The germline CDR1 and CDR2 sequences are LNHDA and SQIVND (reference sequence). CDR3 length: 15 residues. The germline V and J ends were trimmed by 3 bases and 6 bases, with 15 bases remaining between them.

This rearrangement joins TRBV29-1 to TRBJ2-5; the D is unclear. In germline, CDR1 is SQVTM, CDR2 ANQGSEA. V was pared by 3 bases and J by 1 base, with 9 bases between. CDR3 length equals 13 residues. CDR3 DNA sequence: TGCAGCGTTGAGGGCGATTCCCAAGAGACCCAGTACTTC. Residues: CSVEGDSQETQYF.

This clone counts as medium-sized (0.01 to 0.1%). The chain couples TRBV9 to TRBJ1-1, with a weak D call TRBD1 (5 bases). Germline CDR1 SGDLS, CDR2 YYNGEE. This CDR3 comprises 16 residues. Trimming left V 0 bases short and J 1 base short, with 13 bases between. The CDR3: CASSVDGARWNTEAFF. The CDR3 DNA is TGTGCCAGCAGCGTAGACGGGGCCCGCTGGAACACTGAAGCTTTCTTT.

CDR3 in DNA: TGTGCCAGCTCACAGGCAGGGGCCTATGGCTACACCTTC. This gives the protein CASSQAGAYGYTF. The chain has TRBV18 and TRBJ1-2; maybe TRBD1 (6 bases). The CDR3 has 13 amino acids. In germline, CDR1 is KGHSH, CDR2 LQKENI. The V gene lost 4 bases and the J gene lost 4 bases, with 10 bases spanning the gap.

The chain combines TRBV30 with TRBJ1-1, with a weak D call TRBD1 (5 bases). V lost 0 bases, J lost 1 base, and 15 bases lay in between. The CDR3 contains 16 residues. Per germline, CDR1 GTSNPN and CDR2 SVGIG (reference sequence). CDR3 sequence (DNA): TGTGCCTGGAGTGTACGTGGGGGTAACAGGAACACTGAAGCTTTCTTT. This encodes CAWSVRGGNRNTEAFF.

The CDR3 loop is CASSPWTGENTEAFF. CDR3 DNA sequence: TGTGCCAGCAGTCCTTGGACAGGGGAGAACACTGAAGCTTTCTTT. The chain has TRBV28 and TRBJ1-1; 9 bases match TRBD1. The CDR3 is 15 residues long. CDR1 MDHEN and CDR2 SYDVKM come from the germline V gene. Losses at the gene ends were 5 bases for V and 1 base for J; bases not matched to a gene: 5. The full variable domain, in which reference TRBV28 and TRBJ1-1 provide the parts outside the CDR3, is DVKVTQSSRYLVKRTGEKVFLECVQDMDHENMFWYRQDPGLGLRLIYFSYDVKMKEKGDIPEGYSVSREKKERFSLILESASTNQTSMYLCASSPWTGENTEAFFGQGTRLTVV.

This chain uses TRBV19 with TRBJ2-1; D may be TRBD1 (6 bases). The CDR3 runs to 16 residues. The V gene's germline CDR1 is LNHDA and CDR2 SQIVND (reference sequence). Trimming pared 4 bases from V and 2 bases from J, leaving 15 bases between. In DNA form, the CDR3 reads TGTGCCAGTAGTAGGAAGGACAGCCCGGCCTACAATGAGCAGTTCTTC. Translated, it gives CASSRKDSPAYNEQFF.

The chain carries TRBV10-1 and TRBJ2-7; 12 bases are a match to TRBD2. The V and J ends lost 4 bases and 3 bases, in that order; junction bases with no gene match: 13. Per the germline V gene, CDR1 is WNHNN and CDR2 is SYGVQD (reference sequence). CDR3 length equals 18 residues. For the CDR3, the DNA is TGCGCCAGCAGTGCCGGGACTAGCGGGCGTTCTTGCTTCTACGAGCAGTACTTC. Translated, it gives CASSAGTSGRSCFYEQYF.